A single sample gave rise to the 21 T cell receptor beta chains below, sequenced in a study of blood T cell repertoires in COVID-19. The assay was immunoSEQ multiplex PCR, and TCRdb's table has in-frame clones only and misses some. The data contain under 200,000 clones, around 83% of them seen just once; the ten biggest clones take up 1.5%. Input material: peripheral blood. These receptors were obtained from a human donor in a cohort sampled during active COVID-19.

This clone was observed a handful of times. The chain combines TRBV2 with TRBJ1-2, with 7 bases that match TRBD1. V dropped 4 bases and J dropped 5; count of bases not matched to a gene: 4. CDR1 is SNHLY, CDR2 FYNNEI, per germline. The CDR3 covers 13 residues. As DNA, the CDR3 is TGTGCCAGCAGTGGGACAGGTTCTTATGGCTACACCTTC. It is translated as CASSGTGSYGYTF.

The chain couples TRBV7-3 to TRBJ2-3, with D tentatively TRBD1 (5 bases). The CDR3 length is 15 residues. Looked up from germline, CDR1 is SGHTA and CDR2 is FQGTGA. V was pared by 4 bases and J by 2 bases, with 13 bases between. In DNA form, the CDR3 reads TGTGCCAGCAGCTCAAAAACAGGATTCACAGATACGCAGTATTTT. Its protein product is CASSSKTGFTDTQYF.

The CDR3 sequence: CASSMGQAYEQYF. The CDR3, as DNA: TGTGCCAGCAGCATGGGACAGGCCTACGAGCAGTACTTC. V is TRBV2 and J is TRBJ2-7; 8 bases line up with TRBD1. The V segment lost 6 bases and the J segment 2 bases; nucleotides outside the gene matches: 3. Germline assignment: CDR1 SNHLY and CDR2 FYNNEI. CDR3 length equals 13 residues.

The genes are TRBV19 and TRBJ1-5, with D possibly being TRBD1 (6 bases). V dropped 5 bases and J dropped 4 bases, with 12 bases sitting between them. The length of the CDR3 is 14 residues. Germline V CDR1 and CDR2: LNHDA, SQIVND (reference sequence). The DNA for the CDR3 is TGTGCCAGTAGTGCCGACAGGAGGAATCAGCCCCAGCATTTT. Translating gives CASSADRRNQPQHF.

The chain uses TRBV7-9 and TRBJ1-2; maybe TRBD1 (6 bases). Trimming took 5 bases from V and 5 from J, leaving 9 bases between them. Germline values: CDR1 SEHNR, CDR2 FQNEAQ (reference sequence). The CDR3 consists of 12 residues. DNA of the CDR3: TGTGCCAGCAGCAAACAGGGTTATGGCTACACCTTC. Its protein is CASSKQGYGYTF.

The genes are TRBV6-2 or TRBV6-3 and TRBJ2-1, with D perhaps matching TRBD2 (6 bases). This CDR3 has 15 amino acids. Looked up from germline, CDR1 is MNHEY and CDR2 is SVGEGT. Deletions cut 5 bases from V and 9 bases from J, with 20 bases between. CDR3 DNA: TGTGCCAGCAGTACGGGGAGGCCCGTGTTCGGTGAGCAGTTCTTC. The encoded protein is CASSTGRPVFGEQFF.

This clone was seen a single time. This chain uses TRBV6-2 or TRBV6-3 with TRBJ2-3, with 8 bases fitting TRBD2. V lost 4 bases, J lost 2 bases, and 11 bases stayed unmatched. Germline V gives CDR1 MNHEY, CDR2 SVGEGT. The CDR3 has 17 amino acids. The CDR3: CASSFSEREWYTDTQYF. CDR3 DNA: TGTGCCAGCAGTTTCTCCGAGCGGGAGTGGTACACAGATACGCAGTATTTT.

The CDR3 sequence is CASSLTGLPPYEQYF. DNA of the CDR3: TGTGCCAGCAGCCTGACAGGACTCCCCCCCTACGAGCAGTACTTC. The V and J genes are TRBV11-2 and TRBJ2-7, with a possible D match to TRBD1 (6 bases). Germline V gene sequence: CDR1 SGHAT, CDR2 FQNNGV. The CDR3 has 15 amino acids. V lost 5 bases and J lost 2, with 16 bases in between.

This clone has a single count. This chain joins TRBV5-1 and TRBJ2-1, with D tentatively TRBD2 (6 bases). CDR1 and CDR2 from the germline V gene are SGHRS and YFSETQ. The CDR3 spans 12 residues. Trimming removed 4 bases at V and 10 bases at J, with 12 bases between. DNA of the CDR3: TGCGCCAGCAGCATGTTAGGAGGGGAGCAGTTCTTC. This codes for CASSMLGGEQFF. The full variable domain, rest sourced from reference TRBV5-1 and TRBJ2-1, is KAGVTQTPRYLIKTRGQQVTLSCSPISGHRSVSWYQQTPGQGLQFLFEYFSETQRNKGNFPGRFSGRQFSNSRSEMNVSTLELGDSALYLCASSMLGGEQFFGPGTRLTVL.

The chain has TRBV7-2 and TRBJ1-2; D possibly corresponds to TRBD1 (5 bases). Deletions cut 1 base from V and 4 bases from J, with 10 bases between. The germline V gene has CDR1 SGHTA and CDR2 FQGNSA. CDR3 length: 14 amino acids. In DNA, the CDR3 is TGTGCCAGCAGCTTAGTAGACCAGGGCTATGGCTACACCTTC. Encoded protein: CASSLVDQGYGYTF.

The V call is TRBV7-2, the J call TRBJ1-5; unclear D gene. The CDR3 runs to 15 residues. V gave up 2 bases and J gave up 0 bases, with 8 bases separating them. Germline CDR1 reads SGHTA; CDR2 reads FQGNSA. The CDR3 nucleotides read TGTGCCAGCAGCTTAACAATTTATAGCAATCAGCCCCAGCATTTT. Its protein product is CASSLTIYSNQPQHF.

This clone was seen just once. The CDR3 region is CASSPQGADEKLFF. In DNA form, the CDR3 reads TGTGCCAGCAGTCCTCAGGGGGCAGATGAAAAACTGTTTTTT. V is TRBV28 and J is TRBJ1-4; 8 bases are shared with TRBD1. V lost 5 bases and J lost 6; bases outside the gene matches: 5. Germline CDR1 and CDR2: MDHEN and SYDVKM. CDR3 length: 14 amino acids.

This clone was seen once. The chain joins TRBV6-5 to TRBJ2-7; the match to TRBD1 covers 8 bases. The junction had 5 bases not matched to a gene; V was cut back by 8 bases and J by 2 bases. The CDR3 is made up of 13 amino acids. Germline V gene sequence: CDR1 MNHEY, CDR2 SVGAGI. This chain's CDR3 is CASSDRVTYEQYF. The CDR3 DNA is TGTGCCAGCTCGGACAGGGTCACCTACGAGCAGTACTTC.

This chain connects TRBV12-3 or TRBV12-4 to TRBJ1-2, with D hard to call. This CDR3 has 12 amino acids. V was clipped by 4 bases and J by 5 bases, with 8 bases between them. CDR3 in amino acids: CASSSSLYGYTF. The DNA for the CDR3 is TGTGCCAGCAGTTCTAGTTTATATGGCTACACCTTC.

The chain uses TRBV7-9 and TRBJ1-4, with 7 bases identical to TRBD1. There are 15 residues in the CDR3. Trimming at V came to 5 bases and at J to 7 bases, leaving 10 bases not matched to a gene. Germline-derived CDR1 and CDR2 are SEHNR and FQNEAQ (reference sequence). This chain's CDR3 is CASSATSGQVEKLFF. As DNA, the CDR3 is TGTGCCAGCAGCGCGACAAGCGGACAGGTTGAAAAACTGTTTTTT.

The chain employs TRBV10-2 and TRBJ2-2; TRBD1 agrees at 8 bases. The CDR3 contains 14 residues. Germline CDR1 WSHSY, CDR2 SAAADI. V was clipped by 6 bases and J by 1 base; unmatched bases: 1. The DNA of the CDR3 is TGCGCCAGCAGGGGGACAGGGAACACCGGGGAGCTGTTTTTT. It yields the protein CASRGTGNTGELFF.

This sequence joins TRBV4-2 and TRBJ2-5, with D tentatively TRBD2 (6 bases). This CDR3 contains 16 residues. Germline V gene lookup returns CDR1 LGHNA and CDR2 YNFKEQ. V was clipped by 1 base and J by 4 bases, with 16 bases between them. In nucleotides, the CDR3 is TGTGCCAGCAGCCAAGGGTCTATGGGCGGGACAGAGACCCAGTACTTC. Its translation: CASSQGSMGGTETQYF.

CDR3 bases: TGTGCCAGCTCACCCGCGGGAAAGGATGGCTACACCTTC. Amino acid sequence: CASSPAGKDGYTF. V is TRBV18 and J is TRBJ1-2; D unresolved. This CDR3 has 13 amino acids. Trimming took off 3 bases at V and 6 bases at J, with 11 bases between the two ends. Per germline, CDR1 KGHSH and CDR2 LQKENI.

The chain carries TRBV10-2 and TRBJ2-1; perhaps TRBD2 as D (5 bases). Germline V lookup: CDR1 WSHSY, CDR2 SAAADI. The CDR3 is 14 amino acids. The V end was cut by 8 bases, the J end by 4 bases, with 15 bases between. The CDR3 coding sequence is TGCGCCAGCTGTACCGGACTGGCATACAATGAGCAGTTCTTC. It yields the protein CASCTGLAYNEQFF.

This sequence joins TRBV10-3 and TRBJ2-7; TRBD1 matches at 7 bases. V shed 6 bases, J shed 3 bases, and the junction held 8 bases outside the gene matches. This CDR3 region has 14 residues. Germline V gene lookup returns CDR1 ENHRY and CDR2 SYGVKD. CDR3 nucleotide sequence: TGTGCCATCAGCCCCCGGGACAGCCTCTACGAGCAGTACTTC. Translating it yields CAISPRDSLYEQYF.

The gene calls are TRBV29-1 and TRBJ1-1; D remains unclear. The CDR3 has 12 residues. Trimming removed 4 bases at V and 1 base at J, with 7 bases between. Germline lookup yields CDR1 SQVTM and CDR2 ANQGSEA. The CDR3 DNA sequence: TGCAGCGTTGCTCCCCCGAACACTGAAGCTTTCTTT. Protein sequence: CSVAPPNTEAFF.